Presented here are 31 T cell receptor beta chains from one specimen sequenced in a study of T cell responses to AZD1222 COVID-19 vaccine. Measured with immunoSEQ multiplex PCR; TCRdb has only the in-frame clones, and not every one. The table lists 80,000 or so clones, around 90% of them singletons, with approximately 4.5% in the top ten. Sequences were derived from peripheral blood, sampled 28 days after the second AZD1222 dose. These receptors came from an adult who received the AZD1222 COVID-19 vaccine.

V is TRBV27 and J is TRBJ2-4; TRBD2 aligns across 8 bases. The V gene's germline CDR1 is MNHEY and CDR2 SMNVEV (reference sequence). There are 15 residues in the CDR3. The J segment lost 3 bases and the V segment lost 5 bases, leaving 6 bases of the junction unmatched. CDR3 residues: CASSPYSGDKNIQYF. Written as DNA, the CDR3 is TGTGCCAGCAGTCCCTATAGCGGGGACAAAAACATTCAGTACTTC.

This clone has only one observation. The genes are TRBV5-1 and TRBJ2-5, with 9 nucleotides matching TRBD2. This CDR3 comprises 17 residues. V lost 4 bases to trimming and J lost 7 bases; unmatched junction nucleotides: 17. Germline loops: CDR1 SGHRS, CDR2 YFSETQ. CDR3 residues: CASSPHFPSGEEGTQYF. CDR3 nucleotides: TGCGCCAGCAGCCCCCATTTTCCTAGCGGGGAGGAGGGGACCCAGTACTTC.

This chain connects TRBV11-1 to TRBJ2-3, with 7 bases matching TRBD1. Germline V CDR1 and CDR2: SGHAT, FQDESV (reference sequence). V shed 5 bases and J 0 bases; nucleotides not matched to a gene: 5. The CDR3 has 15 amino acids. As DNA, the CDR3 is TGTGCCAGCAGCCTCAGGGGGAGTAGCACAGATACGCAGTATTTT. This sequence encodes CASSLRGSSTDTQYF.

The V call is TRBV5-1, the J call TRBJ2-7; 12 bases fit TRBD2. The CDR3 is 14 residues long. V lost 5 bases to trimming and J lost 4 bases; unmatched junction nucleotides: 4. Germline CDR1 SGHRS, CDR2 YFSETQ. The CDR3 coding sequence is TGCGCCAGCAGAATTGGACTAGCGGGATACGAGCAGTACTTC. Translation: CASRIGLAGYEQYF. Using reference TRBV5-1 and TRBJ2-7 for the parts outside the CDR3, the full variable domain is KAGVTQTPRYLIKTRGQQVTLSCSPISGHRSVSWYQQTPGQGLQFLFEYFSETQRNKGNFPGRFSGRQFSNSRSEMNVSTLELGDSALYLCASRIGLAGYEQYFGPGTRLTVT.

This rearrangement joins TRBV10-2 to TRBJ1-4; D is perhaps TRBD1 (5 bases). The CDR3 contains 12 residues. Per germline, CDR1 WSHSY and CDR2 SAAADI. V lost 3 bases and J 10 bases, leaving 9 bases between the germline ends. In DNA form, the CDR3 reads TGCGCCAGCAGTGAAGGGACGGGAAAACTGTTTTTT. Translation: CASSEGTGKLFF.

The CDR3 nucleotides read TGTGCCAGCAGGACTGACGACGGAAAACTGTTTTTT. As protein: CASRTDDGKLFF. The chain combines TRBV2 with TRBJ1-4, with D unresolved. Trimming pared 6 bases from V and 10 bases from J, leaving 12 bases between. Germline V CDR1 and CDR2: SNHLY, FYNNEI. The CDR3 length is 12 residues.

Here the CDR3 reads CASSLSLAGGAEQFF. CDR3 sequence (DNA): TGTGCCAGCAGCTTATCACTAGCGGGAGGAGCCGAGCAGTTCTTC. The chain has TRBV7-6 and TRBJ2-1, with 12 positions matching TRBD2. With V trimmed by 2 bases and J by 10 bases, 6 bases remained unmatched. This CDR3 contains 15 residues. The germline V gene encodes CDR1 SGHVS and CDR2 FNYEAQ.

V and J are TRBV14 and TRBJ1-3; tentatively, D is TRBD1 (6 bases). The CDR3 contains 15 residues. Trimming took 4 bases from V and 6 from J, leaving 16 bases between them. The germline V gene encodes CDR1 SGHDN and CDR2 FVKESK. CDR3: CASSLIRGGVNTIYF. The CDR3 DNA reads TGTGCCAGCAGCCTAATCCGTGGGGGCGTAAACACCATATATTTT.

This rearrangement joins TRBV5-1 to TRBJ2-3; the match to TRBD2 covers 10 bases. Germline CDR1 reads SGHRS; CDR2 reads YFSETQ. CDR3 length equals 15 residues. Trimming at V came to 4 bases and at J to 2 bases, leaving 4 bases not matched to a gene. The CDR3 DNA is TGCGCCAGCAGCCCCAGCGGGAGGGCCACAGATACGCAGTATTTT. It codes for CASSPSGRATDTQYF.

This clone was observed once. The chain recombines TRBV6-6 with TRBJ2-1; 8 positions agree with TRBD2. The CDR3 totals 16 residues. Germline V gives CDR1 MNHNY, CDR2 SVGAGI (reference sequence). The ends lost 0 bases at V and 4 bases at J; junction bases unmatched: 5. This CDR3 reads CASSYSRGTRYNEQFF. CDR3 DNA: TGTGCCAGCAGTTACTCGCGAGGGACTAGATACAATGAGCAGTTCTTC.

Here the CDR3 reads CAWSDRPAPAPLHF. The CDR3 region has the DNA TGTGCCTGGAGTGATAGACCTGCCCCAGCACCCCTCCACTTT. V usage is TRBV30 and J usage is TRBJ1-6; the D is unclear. Trimming cost V 1 base and J 11 bases, with 15 bases left between them. The CDR3 covers 14 residues. Per the germline V gene, CDR1 is GTSNPN and CDR2 is SVGIG (reference sequence).

In its sample, this clone was seen once. The chain has TRBV7-9 and TRBJ2-1, with TRBD2 matching 8 bases. V lost 3 bases and J lost 8; bases outside the gene matches: 6. The germline CDR1 and CDR2 sequences are SEHNR and FQNEAQ (reference sequence). The CDR3 has 14 amino acids. CDR3 bases: TGTGCCAGCAGCTTGCCCCAGACTAGCGATGAGCAGTTCTTC. This translates into CASSLPQTSDEQFF.

V gene TRBV5-4 combines with J gene TRBJ1-1, with D unresolved. CDR1 and CDR2 from the germline V gene are SGHNT and YYREEE (reference sequence). This CDR3 region has 14 residues. V gave up 1 base and J gave up 1 base, with 8 bases separating them. DNA for the CDR3: TGTGCCAGCAGCTTGACAGTAACGAACACTGAAGCTTTCTTT. Its protein is CASSLTVTNTEAFF.

The chain carries TRBV27 and TRBJ2-7; no definite D call. CDR1 MNHEY and CDR2 SMNVEV come from the germline V gene (reference sequence). CDR3 size: 12 residues. V was clipped by 5 bases and J by 0 bases, with 5 bases between them. CDR3 in DNA: TGTGCCAGCAGTCCTTCCTCCTACGAGCAGTACTTC. Amino acids: CASSPSSYEQYF.

Only a few counts were recorded for this clone. The gene calls are TRBV5-5 and TRBJ1-6; D might be TRBD1 (5 bases). Germline V gives CDR1 SGHKS, CDR2 YYEKEE (reference sequence). The length of the CDR3 is 15 residues. Trimming removed 2 bases from V and 10 bases from J, with 16 bases in between. In DNA, the CDR3 is TGTGCCAGCAGCTTAGTTGGAGGACAAATGTCACCCCTCCACTTT. This translates into CASSLVGGQMSPLHF.

The CDR3 here is CATSRGPQSGQDYGYTF. Here the CDR3 DNA reads TGTGCCACCAGCAGAGGCCCGCAGTCGGGACAGGACTATGGCTACACCTTC. The rearrangement uses TRBV15 and TRBJ1-2; TRBD1 matches 8 bases. The CDR3 contains 17 residues. The trim removed 1 base at V and 3 bases at J, leaving 10 bases unmatched. From germline, CDR1 is LNHNV and CDR2 YYDKDF (reference sequence).

This clone is a singleton in its sample. This rearrangement joins TRBV19 to TRBJ2-1; 8 bases agree with TRBD2. This CDR3 has 14 residues. CDR1 is LNHDA, CDR2 SQIVND, per germline (reference sequence). After removal of 3 bases from V and 7 bases from J, the junction contained 5 bases not matched to a gene. The CDR3 DNA follows: TGTGCCAGTAGTATCAGCGGGAGTATGAATGAGCAGTTCTTC. It specifies CASSISGSMNEQFF.

The chain employs TRBV10-3 and TRBJ1-1; D is unclear. Germline V lookup: CDR1 ENHRY, CDR2 SYGVKD. Trimming pared 3 bases from V and 1 base from J, leaving 15 bases between. The CDR3 extends over 16 amino acids. CDR3 nucleotides: TGTGCCATCAGTGATGGGCAGGTGCCAGCGAACACTGAAGCTTTCTTT. Amino acids: CAISDGQVPANTEAFF.

The chain has TRBV6-5 and TRBJ1-1; D gene ambiguous. This CDR3 has 13 residues. Trimming cost V 8 bases and J 1 base, with 11 bases left between them. Per germline, CDR1 MNHEY and CDR2 SVGAGI. In nucleotides, the CDR3 is TGTGCCAGCGGGAATGGACCGAACACTGAAGCTTTCTTT. Protein product: CASGNGPNTEAFF.

J is TRBJ2-1 and V is TRBV30; 9 nucleotides match TRBD2. V lost 0 bases and J lost 0; bases outside the gene matches: 6. The V gene's germline CDR1 is GTSNPN and CDR2 SVGIG (reference sequence). The CDR3 has 17 amino acids. The CDR3 protein is CAWSVRLAGHSYNEQFF. Here the CDR3 DNA reads TGTGCCTGGAGTGTAAGGCTAGCGGGACACTCCTACAATGAGCAGTTCTTC.

This rearrangement joins TRBV9 to TRBJ2-3, with a tentative D call TRBD2 (5 bases). The V and J ends lost 6 bases and 4 bases respectively, with 12 bases between them. Germline V lookup: CDR1 SGDLS, CDR2 YYNGEE. This CDR3 region has 13 residues. The DNA for the CDR3 is TGTGCCAGCAATGAGGGTAGGGCAGATACGCAGTATTTT. Its translation is CASNEGRADTQYF.

The chain is built from TRBV7-2 and TRBJ2-3, with 9 bases identical to TRBD2. Germline V lookup: CDR1 SGHTA, CDR2 FQGNSA. The V segment lost 5 bases and the J segment 6 bases; nucleotides outside the gene matches: 6. This CDR3 region has 14 residues. The CDR3 bases are TGTGCCAGCAGCACGGGACTAGCCGGCGATACGCAGTATTTT. Translating gives CASSTGLAGDTQYF.

This CDR3 reads CATSMTLAGGTDTQYF. The CDR3 DNA reads as TGTGCCACCAGCATGACACTAGCGGGGGGCACAGATACGCAGTATTTT. This chain uses TRBV15 with TRBJ2-3; TRBD2 aligns across 11 bases. Losses at the gene ends were 4 bases for V and 1 base for J; bases not matched to a gene: 4. In germline, CDR1 is LNHNV, CDR2 YYDKDF (reference sequence). The CDR3 is 16 amino acids.

This sequence joins TRBV30 and TRBJ1-2; 8 bases are a match to TRBD1. The CDR3 has 13 amino acids. With V trimmed by 8 bases and J by 3 bases, 8 bases remained unmatched. The germline V gene encodes CDR1 GTSNPN and CDR2 SVGIG (reference sequence). The CDR3 here is CAGLDREYYGYTF. DNA for the CDR3: TGTGCCGGATTGGACAGGGAGTACTATGGCTACACCTTC.

This clone was counted only a few times. This chain links TRBV7-9 with TRBJ2-7; D possibly matches TRBD1 or TRBD2 (5 bases each). V lost 6 bases to trimming and J lost 5 bases, with 20 bases between them. The CDR3 consists of 15 residues. CDR1 is SEHNR, CDR2 FQNEAQ, per germline (reference sequence). Here the CDR3 DNA reads TGTGCCAGCAGTCCTTCTGGGGGAGCGGAAAACGAGCAGTACTTC. Its protein is CASSPSGGAENEQYF.

The rearrangement links TRBV7-6 to TRBJ1-1; no firm D call. The length of the CDR3 is 10 residues. The ends were cut back, 8 bases at V and 5 bases at J, with 6 bases in the middle. Germline CDR1 reads SGHVS; CDR2 reads FNYEAQ. The CDR3, as DNA: TGTGCCAGCCAAGGGACTGAAGCTTTCTTT. It yields the protein CASQGTEAFF.

The rearrangement joins TRBV30 to TRBJ2-2; D possibly uses TRBD1 or TRBD2 (5 bases each). The CDR3 is 16 residues long. Germline V gene sequence: CDR1 GTSNPN, CDR2 SVGIG (reference sequence). Trimming took 2 bases from V and 5 from J, leaving 18 bases between them. CDR3 in DNA: TGTGCCTGGAGTTGGGGACCGGGATCGTCTACCGGGGAGCTGTTTTTT. Translating it yields CAWSWGPGSSTGELFF.

The rearrangement links TRBV5-5 to TRBJ2-3, with TRBD2 identical over 9 bases. Germline values: CDR1 SGHKS, CDR2 YYEKEE (reference sequence). This CDR3 has 18 amino acids. V was clipped by 2 bases and J by 1 base; unmatched bases: 11. For the CDR3, the DNA is TGTGCCAGCAGCTTTCCCCCCACAGCGGGAGGTCGCACAGATACGCAGTATTTT. Protein: CASSFPPTAGGRTDTQYF.

This chain joins TRBV4-1 and TRBJ1-5, with 7 bases identical to TRBD1. Unmatched junction bases numbered 5, after V lost 0 bases and J lost 6 bases. CDR1 and CDR2 from the germline V gene are MGHRA and YSYEKL. The CDR3 has 15 residues. As DNA, the CDR3 is TGCGCCAGCAGCCAAGAAGTCAGGGGGGGTCAGCCCCAGCATTTT. It codes for CASSQEVRGGQPQHF.

The J gene is TRBJ2-3, the V gene TRBV29-1; 9 bases fit TRBD2. Germline-derived CDR1 and CDR2 are SQVTM and ANQGSEA. The junction had 5 bases not matched to a gene; V was cut back by 7 bases and J by 0 bases. This CDR3 is built from 14 residues. The CDR3 is CSAAGLASTDTQYF. CDR3 DNA: TGCAGCGCCGCTGGACTAGCGAGCACAGATACGCAGTATTTT.

J is TRBJ2-5 and V is TRBV27; tentative D call: TRBD1 (6 bases). The end of the DNA is better explained by TRBJ2-7, so the J call may be wrong. The CDR3 loop spans 16 amino acids. Germline loops: CDR1 MNHEY, CDR2 SMNVEV (reference sequence). The CDR3 DNA sequence: TGTGCCAGCAGTCCCCAGGACAGCCACCATGGCTACGAGCAGTACTTC. It specifies CASSPQDSHHGYEQYF.